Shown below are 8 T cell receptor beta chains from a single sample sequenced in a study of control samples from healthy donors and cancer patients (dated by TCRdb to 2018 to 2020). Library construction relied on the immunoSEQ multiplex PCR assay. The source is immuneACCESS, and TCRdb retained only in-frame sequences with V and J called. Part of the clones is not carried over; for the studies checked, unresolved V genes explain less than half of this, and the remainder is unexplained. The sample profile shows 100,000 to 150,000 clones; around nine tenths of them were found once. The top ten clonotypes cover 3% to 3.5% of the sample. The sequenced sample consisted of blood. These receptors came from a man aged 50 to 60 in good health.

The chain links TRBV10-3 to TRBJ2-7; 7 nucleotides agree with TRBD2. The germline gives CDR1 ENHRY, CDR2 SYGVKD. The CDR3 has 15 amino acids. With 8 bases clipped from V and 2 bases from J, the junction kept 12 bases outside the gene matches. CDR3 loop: CAIEGEGRAPYEQYF. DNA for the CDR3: TGTGCCATCGAAGGGGAGGGAAGGGCTCCCTACGAGCAGTACTTC.

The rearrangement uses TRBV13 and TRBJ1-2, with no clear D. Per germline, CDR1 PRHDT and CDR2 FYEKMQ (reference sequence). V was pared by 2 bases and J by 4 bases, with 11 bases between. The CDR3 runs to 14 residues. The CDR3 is CASSLTDGIYGYTF. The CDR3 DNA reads TGTGCCAGCAGCTTAACAGACGGTATCTATGGCTACACCTTC.

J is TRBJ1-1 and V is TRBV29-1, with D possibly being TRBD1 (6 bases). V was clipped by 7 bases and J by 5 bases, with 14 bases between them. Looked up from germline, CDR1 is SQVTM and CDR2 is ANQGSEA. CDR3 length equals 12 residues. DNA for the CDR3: TGCAGCGGAGACAGGTCTAGTACTGAAGCTTTCTTT. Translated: CSGDRSSTEAFF.

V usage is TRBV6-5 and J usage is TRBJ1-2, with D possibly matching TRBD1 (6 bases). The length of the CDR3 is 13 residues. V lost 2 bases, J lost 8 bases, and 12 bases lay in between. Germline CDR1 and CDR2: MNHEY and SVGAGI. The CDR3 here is CASSYQGLRGYTF. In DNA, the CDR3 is TGTGCCAGCAGTTACCAGGGGTTACGCGGCTACACCTTC.

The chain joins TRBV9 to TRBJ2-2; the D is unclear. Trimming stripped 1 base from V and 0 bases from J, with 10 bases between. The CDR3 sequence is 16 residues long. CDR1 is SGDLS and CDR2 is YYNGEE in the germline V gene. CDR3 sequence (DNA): TGTGCCAGCAGCGTATCCCGGACCCCGAACACCGGGGAGCTGTTTTTT. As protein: CASSVSRTPNTGELFF. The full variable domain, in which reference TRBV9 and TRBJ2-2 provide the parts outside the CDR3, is DSGVTQTPKHLITATGQRVTLRCSPRSGDLSVYWYQQSLDQGLQFLIQYYNGEERAKGNILERFSAQQFPDLHSELNLSSLELGDSALYFCASSVSRTPNTGELFFGEGSRLTVL.

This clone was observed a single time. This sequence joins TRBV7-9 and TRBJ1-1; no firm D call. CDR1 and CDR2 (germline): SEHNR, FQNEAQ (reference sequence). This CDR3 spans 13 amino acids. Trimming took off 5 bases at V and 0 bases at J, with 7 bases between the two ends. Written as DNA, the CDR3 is TGTGCCAGCAGCCAGAGGTTGAACACTGAAGCTTTCTTT. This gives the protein CASSQRLNTEAFF.

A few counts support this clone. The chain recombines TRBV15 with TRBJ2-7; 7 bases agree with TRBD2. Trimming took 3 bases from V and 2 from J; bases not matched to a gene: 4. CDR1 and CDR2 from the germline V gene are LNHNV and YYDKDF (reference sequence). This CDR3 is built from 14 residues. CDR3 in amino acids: CATSSTGGAYEQYF. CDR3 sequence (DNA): TGTGCCACCAGCAGTACGGGGGGTGCCTACGAGCAGTACTTC.

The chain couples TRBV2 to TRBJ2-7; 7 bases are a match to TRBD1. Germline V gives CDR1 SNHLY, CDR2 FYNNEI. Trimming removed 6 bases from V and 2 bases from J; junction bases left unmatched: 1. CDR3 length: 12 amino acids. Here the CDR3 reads CASRDRAYEQYF. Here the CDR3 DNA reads TGTGCCAGCAGAGACAGGGCCTACGAGCAGTACTTC.